The next 5 T cell receptor beta chains were all read from a single sample in a study of cytomegalovirus exposure and HLA in healthy donors. Clones were sequenced by immunoSEQ multiplex PCR, and TCRdb holds only the in-frame ones, with some missing. The sample holds 150,000 to 200,000 clones; roughly 86% are singletons and the top ten take less than 3%. The specimen was PBMCs. These receptors were obtained from a man between 18 and 29 years old in good health and CMV-seropositive.

V usage is TRBV7-2 and J usage is TRBJ1-2; D possibly corresponds to TRBD1 (5 bases). The CDR3 runs 14 residues. Per the germline V gene, CDR1 is SGHTA and CDR2 is FQGNSA. V was shortened by 5 bases and J by 2 bases, with 12 bases between the two germline ends. Here the CDR3 DNA reads TGTGCCAGCAGCCGTGACAGATACAACTATGGCTACACCTTC. Protein: CASSRDRYNYGYTF.

This clone was recorded a few times. The chain carries TRBV28 and TRBJ2-7, with D perhaps TRBD1 (6 bases). The CDR3 has 14 amino acids. V was shortened by 6 bases and J by 3 bases, with 15 bases between the two germline ends. Germline CDR1 and CDR2: MDHEN and SYDVKM. The CDR3, as DNA: TGTGCCAGCAGCCTCAGACAGGTCCTCTACGAGCAGTACTTC. Translating it yields CASSLRQVLYEQYF.

The CDR3 loop is CSVVRRGGITDTQYF. The CDR3 DNA is TGCAGCGTTGTGAGGAGAGGGGGAATTACAGATACGCAGTATTTT. The rearrangement uses TRBV29-1 and TRBJ2-3; D possibly corresponds to TRBD1 (6 bases). The CDR3 totals 15 residues. V was trimmed by 4 bases and J by 3 bases, leaving 17 bases between them. The germline CDR1 and CDR2 sequences are SQVTM and ANQGSEA.

This rearrangement joins TRBV6-4 to TRBJ2-1; 7 nucleotides line up with TRBD2. Germline assignment: CDR1 MRHNA and CDR2 SNTAGT. There are 14 residues in the CDR3. The trim removed 2 bases at V and 4 bases at J, leaving 2 bases unmatched. The CDR3 loop reads CASSDRGGYNEQFF. CDR3 in DNA: TGTGCCAGCAGTGACAGGGGAGGGTACAATGAGCAGTTCTTC.

V is TRBV28 and J is TRBJ2-5; TRBD1 matches at 7 bases. This CDR3 has 14 residues. Germline CDR1 and CDR2: MDHEN and SYDVKM. The ends lost 6 bases at V and 5 bases at J; junction bases unmatched: 9. CDR3 DNA: TGTGCCAGCAGCCCCGGGGACAGTAGGGAGACCCAGTACTTC. This encodes CASSPGDSRETQYF.